This T cell receptor (beta chain) was identified during a study of CD8+CD57+ T cells in acquired aplastic anemia. Whole-study findings and limits: Patients and controls shared nearly 30 CD8+ CDR3 sequences, which appeared highly expressed in patients and within their immunodominant clones.

Before being chosen for sequencing, patients had shown CD8+CD57+ cell expansion by flow cytometry. The patients all had a severe acquired aplastic anemia diagnosis. Genomic DNA acted as the template from which TCR beta VDJ combination and CDR3 sequence profiling were carried out. TCRdb ran MiXCR on the reads and lists one entry per CDR3 protein. The sample records hundreds of thousands of distinct CDR3 sequences, roughly a third being singletons. This clonotype was detected only a few times. No antigen is known for it. Germline V CDR1 and CDR2: LNHDA, SQIVND (reference sequence). The V and J ends lost 3 bases and 3 bases respectively, with 14 bases between them. The CDR3 length is 15 residues.

The chain links TRBV19 to TRBJ2-5; D possibly corresponds to TRBD2 (6 bases). The receptor comes from a human donor with aplastic anemia. Sequenced sample: sorted CD4+, CD8+, or CD8+CD57+ T cells (not recorded which) from PBMCs. DNA for the CDR3: TGTGCCAGTAGTATGGGTTCCGGGGGTAAAGAGACCCAGTACTTC. This sequence encodes CASSMGSGGKETQYF. Full variable domain (rest looked up from reference TRBV19 and TRBJ2-5): DGGITQSPKYLFRKEGQNVTLSCEQNLNHDAMYWYRQDPGQGLRLIYYSQIVNDFQKGDIAEGYSVSREKKESFPLTVTSAQKNPTAFYLCASSMGSGGKETQYFGPGTRLLVL.